The clone carrying this T cell receptor (beta chain) was seen once. Its antigen is currently unknown. These data belong to a study of beta chain features in type 1 diabetes. The study, taken as a whole, reports: For Type 1 diabetes patients, all four CD4+ subsets carried TCRB CDR3s that were moderately but significantly shorter.

The CDR3 sequence is 14 residues long. Germline-derived CDR1 and CDR2 are MNHEY and SVGAGI. The V segment lost 10 bases and the J segment 5 bases; nucleotides outside the gene matches: 11. Of the isolated RNA, all was reverse transcribed, and so the sequenced material was expressed TCRB transcripts. Clones were read by immunoSEQ multiplex PCR, and TCRdb kept only the in-frame ones, dropping some. The data show about 41,000 clones, about 68% seen once. The clonotype was recovered from a man younger than 45 with type 1 diabetes. Some clones in this sample may be carry-over from other donors' samples. The chain recombines TRBV6-5 with TRBJ2-7, with 10 nucleotides matching TRBD1. Input material: Tregs from blood. The CDR3 nucleotides are TGTGCCACTTCCCGACAGGGGGCGCGGGACGAGCAGTACTTC. It specifies CATSRQGARDEQYF.